One and the same sample provided the 32 T cell receptor beta chains below, sequenced in a study of spatial heterogeneity in lung cancer. TCRdb redid the calling of the 5' RACE reads with MiXCR, one entry per CDR3 protein. The sample consists of more than 75,000 distinct CDR3 sequences, around 19% of them appearing once. Stated time point: blood at routine non-recurrence follow-up after resection. The material was PBMCs, obtained at follow-up. These receptors were obtained from a male donor with early-stage non-small cell lung cancer.

The table lists this clonotype with a few counts. The rearrangement joins TRBV11-3 to TRBJ2-7; D tentatively reads TRBD1 or TRBD2 (6 bases each). CDR3 length: 15 residues. Germline V gives CDR1 SGHNT, CDR2 YENEEA. V dropped 1 base and J dropped 1 base, with 11 bases sitting between them. The CDR3 is CASSLGGAESYEQYF. The CDR3, as DNA: TGTGCCAGCAGCTTAGGGGGGGCGGAGTCCTACGAGCAGTACTTC.

J is TRBJ1-2 and V is TRBV19, with 10 bases matching TRBD1. The length of the CDR3 is 16 residues. Germline-derived CDR1 and CDR2 are LNHDA and SQIVND (reference sequence). Trimming cost V 4 bases and J 8 bases; bases outside gene matches: 13. The CDR3 nucleotides read TGTGCCAGTAGTAGCCCCCTTGGGACAGGGGCGGGAGGCTACACCTTC. Its translation is CASSSPLGTGAGGYTF.

This clonotype turned up a few times. This chain uses TRBV4-3 with TRBJ1-5; D unresolved. CDR1 LGHNA and CDR2 YSLEER come from the germline V gene. The V and J ends lost 0 bases and 1 base respectively, with 7 bases between them. The CDR3 consists of 15 residues. The CDR3 coding sequence is TGCGCCAGCAGCCAAGAGGCAGAGAGCAATCAGCCCCAGCATTTT. This translates into CASSQEAESNQPQHF.

The chain is built from TRBV24-1 and TRBJ2-1; no clear D gene. This CDR3 comprises 12 residues. Per the germline V gene, CDR1 is KGHDR and CDR2 is SFDVKD. The V and J ends lost 3 bases and 6 bases respectively, with 5 bases between them. CDR3 in DNA: TGTGCCACCAGTGATGAGGTCAATGAGCAGTTCTTC. As protein: CATSDEVNEQFF.

This clonotype was seen many times. The V call is TRBV24-1, the J call TRBJ2-3; 10 bases fit TRBD2. The CDR3 runs 17 residues. Germline V CDR1 and CDR2: KGHDR, SFDVKD. J lost 2 bases, V lost 7 bases, and 11 bases had no gene match. CDR3: CATSLPERGGDTDTQYF. CDR3 sequence (DNA): TGTGCCACCAGCCTACCTGAGCGGGGGGGAGACACAGATACGCAGTATTTT.

The V and J genes are TRBV7-2 and TRBJ1-2, with a weak D call TRBD1 (6 bases). Germline V gene lookup returns CDR1 SGHTA and CDR2 FQGNSA. The V end was cut by 3 bases, the J end by 7 bases, with 15 bases between. The CDR3 runs 14 residues. CDR3 protein: CASSFAGGKGGYTF. The CDR3 DNA is TGTGCCAGCAGCTTCGCGGGGGGCAAAGGTGGCTACACCTTC.

The chain joins TRBV10-3 to TRBJ1-6; D is unclear. CDR3 size: 16 residues. Trimming removed 3 bases from V and 8 bases from J, with 17 bases in between. Germline CDR1 and CDR2: ENHRY and SYGVKD. The CDR3 DNA is TGTGCCATCAGTGAAGAAAAGGGTCTTGTGGATTCACCCCTCCACTTT. This encodes CAISEEKGLVDSPLHF.

In its sample, this clonotype was seen a few times. The chain links TRBV20-1 to TRBJ1-3; D is unclear. V shed 2 bases and J shed 3 bases, with 11 bases lying between them. This CDR3 spans 14 amino acids. CDR1 is DFQATT and CDR2 is SNEGSKA in the germline V gene (reference sequence). The CDR3 DNA follows: TGCAGTGCTAGAAATCGGGGATTTGGAAACACCATATATTTT. Translated: CSARNRGFGNTIYF.

This chain links TRBV20-1 with TRBJ1-2; possibly TRBD1 for D (6 bases). Deletions cut 6 bases from V and 1 base from J, with 15 bases between. Germline V gene data show CDR1 as DFQATT and CDR2 as SNEGSKA (reference sequence). The CDR3 consists of 14 residues. The CDR3: CSAPPGGRNYGYTF. CDR3 in DNA: TGCAGTGCCCCTCCCGGGGGCCGTAACTATGGCTACACCTTC.

This clonotype appeared many times. The chain has TRBV5-1 and TRBJ2-7; TRBD1 aligns across 7 bases. CDR1 SGHRS and CDR2 YFSETQ come from the germline V gene. Germline trimming cut 4 bases from V and 2 bases from J; bases unmatched to any gene: 9. The CDR3 totals 15 residues. CDR3 sequence: CASSPGQALTYEQYF. As DNA, the CDR3 is TGCGCCAGCAGCCCCGGACAGGCATTGACCTACGAGCAGTACTTC.

In its sample, this clonotype was seen a few times. The V call is TRBV7-6, the J call TRBJ1-5; TRBD1 matches 8 bases. The CDR3 loop spans 20 amino acids. Germline V lookup: CDR1 SGHVS, CDR2 FNYEAQ. The trim removed 5 bases at V and 3 bases at J, leaving 21 bases unmatched. CDR3 in amino acids: CASSPKLGQGGAFINQPQHF. Written as DNA, the CDR3 is TGTGCCAGCAGCCCCAAACTCGGACAGGGAGGCGCCTTTATCAATCAGCCCCAGCATTTT.

The genes are TRBV28 and TRBJ2-3, with D maybe TRBD1 (5 bases). Trimming cost V 5 bases and J 2 bases, with 14 bases left between them. The germline V gene encodes CDR1 MDHEN and CDR2 SYDVKM. This CDR3 has 15 amino acids. In DNA, the CDR3 is TGTGCCAGCAGTCCTCAGCAGGGCCTCACAGATACGCAGTATTTT. Amino acids: CASSPQQGLTDTQYF. Based on the CDR3 plus reference TRBV28 and TRBJ2-3, the full variable domain is DVKVTQSSRYLVKRTGEKVFLECVQDMDHENMFWYRQDPGLGLRLIYFSYDVKMKEKGDIPEGYSVSREKKERFSLILESASTNQTSMYLCASSPQQGLTDTQYFGPGTRLTVL.

The chain has TRBV4-1 and TRBJ1-1; weak D call: TRBD1 (6 bases). This CDR3 comprises 16 residues. Per the germline V gene, CDR1 is MGHRA and CDR2 is YSYEKL. V gave up 1 base and J gave up 1 base, with 13 bases separating them. The CDR3 DNA reads TGCGCCAGCAGCCAAGTTTTCGGACAGCCGAACACTGAAGCTTTCTTT. Amino acid sequence: CASSQVFGQPNTEAFF.

The rearrangement uses TRBV11-2 and TRBJ1-1; D uncertain. Trimming took off 0 bases at V and 3 bases at J, with 11 bases between the two ends. This CDR3 contains 15 residues. CDR1 is SGHAT, CDR2 FQNNGV, per germline. This CDR3 reads CASSLDSASDTEAFF. CDR3 nucleotides: TGTGCCAGCAGCTTAGATTCGGCCAGCGACACTGAAGCTTTCTTT.

The chain is built from TRBV20-1 and TRBJ2-5, with 9 bases aligning to TRBD2. The germline V gene has CDR1 DFQATT and CDR2 SNEGSKA (reference sequence). The V gene end was trimmed by 6 bases and the J gene end by 0 bases; junction bases not matched to a gene: 8. The CDR3 sequence is 15 residues long. The chain's CDR3 is CSAKVAGGYQETQYF. In DNA form, the CDR3 reads TGCAGTGCCAAAGTGGCGGGGGGGTACCAAGAGACCCAGTACTTC.

The table lists this clonotype with a few counts. This chain connects TRBV5-1 to TRBJ2-1, with D perhaps TRBD2 (5 bases). The CDR3 extends over 14 amino acids. Germline CDR1 reads SGHRS; CDR2 reads YFSETQ. V was clipped by 1 base and J by 7 bases, with 12 bases between them. The CDR3 DNA reads TGCGCCAGCAGCTTGCTAAGCGGAGCTAATGAGCAGTTCTTC. Translation: CASSLLSGANEQFF.

The chain combines TRBV6-6 with TRBJ1-1; no firm D call. CDR3 length: 13 amino acids. Germline V CDR1 and CDR2: MNHNY, SVGAGI (reference sequence). V was cut by 7 bases and J by 6 bases, with 15 bases left in between. In nucleotides, the CDR3 is TGTGCCAGCACCCCGGGGTTTAGGGCTGAAGCTTTCTTT. Protein product: CASTPGFRAEAFF.

This clonotype was seen repeatedly, ten times or more. This chain links TRBV3-1 with TRBJ1-5; 7 bases line up with TRBD1. V gave up 4 bases and J gave up 4 bases; unmatched junction bases: 10. This CDR3 is 16 amino acids long. Germline CDR1 reads LGHDT; CDR2 reads YNNKEL (reference sequence). CDR3 in DNA: TGTGCCAGCAGCCCCGGGGACAGCTCCTTGAATCAGCCCCAGCATTTT. It translates to CASSPGDSSLNQPQHF.

In this sample, this clonotype turned up a few times. This rearrangement joins TRBV6-1 to TRBJ1-1; D possibly corresponds to TRBD1 (5 bases). Trimming left V 5 bases short and J 3 bases short, with 16 bases between. Germline lookup yields CDR1 MNHNS and CDR2 SASEGT. The CDR3 totals 15 residues. CDR3 residues: CASSRDFPADTEAFF. CDR3 DNA sequence: TGTGCCAGCAGTAGGGACTTTCCCGCCGACACTGAAGCTTTCTTT.

The J gene is TRBJ1-1, the V gene TRBV2, with 7 bases that match TRBD1. Germline CDR1 SNHLY, CDR2 FYNNEI. J lost 8 bases, V lost 6 bases, and 9 bases had no gene match. The CDR3 runs to 13 residues. CDR3 protein: CASSLDRAAEAFF. The CDR3 region has the DNA TGTGCCAGCAGCCTCGACAGGGCGGCGGAAGCTTTCTTT.

This clonotype came up a few times. The chain combines TRBV4-1 with TRBJ2-5, with 9 bases aligning to TRBD1. This CDR3 is built from 17 residues. Germline V gene lookup returns CDR1 MGHRA and CDR2 YSYEKL. With V trimmed by 1 base and J by 2 bases, 8 bases remained unmatched. This CDR3 is CASSQVGTGRRQETQYF. The CDR3 DNA follows: TGCGCCAGCAGCCAAGTCGGGACAGGGCGACGACAAGAGACCCAGTACTTC.

The chain has TRBV3-1 and TRBJ2-3; the D gene is possibly TRBD1 (6 bases). Trimming left V 1 base short and J 9 bases short, with 11 bases between. The CDR3 spans 13 residues. From germline, CDR1 is LGHDT and CDR2 YNNKEL (reference sequence). DNA for the CDR3: TGTGCCAGCAGCCAAGTTCAGGGGAAGACGCAGTATTTT. Its translation is CASSQVQGKTQYF.

This clonotype has just a few counts. This chain joins TRBV5-1 and TRBJ2-7; D call uncertain. V dropped 0 bases and J dropped 1 base, with 11 bases sitting between them. The CDR3 extends over 15 amino acids. Germline CDR1 and CDR2: SGHRS and YFSETQ. CDR3 amino acids: CASSLASRNSYEQYF. The CDR3 DNA reads as TGCGCCAGCAGCTTGGCCAGCCGGAATTCCTACGAGCAGTACTTC.

This clonotype is deemed medium-sized (0.01 to 0.1%). The rearrangement links TRBV7-3 to TRBJ2-1; 9 nucleotides line up with TRBD1. J gave up 5 bases and V 4 bases, and 3 bases lay outside the gene matches. The CDR3 is 14 amino acids. Germline V gene sequence: CDR1 SGHTA, CDR2 FQGTGA. CDR3 bases: TGTGCCAGCAGCTCTGGACAGGGGCACAATGAGCAGTTCTTC. As protein: CASSSGQGHNEQFF.

The chain combines TRBV4-3 with TRBJ1-6; a possible D gene is TRBD1 (5 bases). V lost 4 bases and J lost 6, with 16 bases in between. The CDR3 runs to 16 residues. The germline V gene has CDR1 LGHNA and CDR2 YSLEER. CDR3 loop: CASSPEDSLANSPLHF. The CDR3 DNA is TGCGCCAGCAGCCCGGAAGACAGTCTAGCTAATTCACCCCTCCACTTT.

This clonotype was detected ten times or more. The J gene is TRBJ1-1, the V gene TRBV6-2 or TRBV6-3, with 8 positions matching TRBD1. V gave up 2 bases and J gave up 0 bases; unmatched junction bases: 8. The CDR3 is made up of 17 amino acids. Germline V CDR1 and CDR2: MNHEY, SVGEGT. The chain's CDR3 is CASSYPRGTGVNTEAFF. The CDR3 DNA is TGTGCCAGCAGTTACCCACGCGGGACAGGAGTGAACACTGAAGCTTTCTTT.

This clonotype was seen a few times. The chain combines TRBV19 with TRBJ1-4; TRBD1 agrees at 7 bases. Per the germline V gene, CDR1 is LNHDA and CDR2 is SQIVND (reference sequence). V lost 6 bases to trimming and J lost 4 bases; unmatched junction nucleotides: 5. The CDR3 consists of 14 residues. The CDR3 region has the DNA TGTGCCAGTAGCCCGGGACAGCGTAATGAAAAACTGTTTTTT. Translated: CASSPGQRNEKLFF. The full variable domain, completed using reference TRBV19 and TRBJ1-4, is DGGITQSPKYLFRKEGQNVTLSCEQNLNHDAMYWYRQDPGQGLRLIYYSQIVNDFQKGDIAEGYSVSREKKESFPLTVTSAQKNPTAFYLCASSPGQRNEKLFFGSGTQLSVL.

The V call is TRBV15, the J call TRBJ1-3, with unresolved D. CDR3 length: 13 residues. Trimming pared 1 base from V and 3 bases from J, leaving 4 bases between. CDR1 and CDR2 (germline): LNHNV, YYDKDF (reference sequence). CDR3 sequence reads: CATSRGRGNTIYF. Written as DNA, the CDR3 is TGTGCCACCAGCAGAGGTCGTGGAAACACCATATATTTT. Using reference TRBV15 and TRBJ1-3 for the parts outside the CDR3, the full variable domain is DAMVIQNPRYQVTQFGKPVTLSCSQTLNHNVMYWYQQKSSQAPKLLFHYYDKDFNNEADTPDNFQSRRPNTSFCFLDIRSPGLGDTAMYLCATSRGRGNTIYFGEGSWLTVV.

The CDR3 DNA follows: TGTGCCAGCAGCAAAGCGCCGGCTAGCAGGGCCTACGAGCAGTACTTC. Translation gives CASSKAPASRAYEQYF. V and J are TRBV21-1 and TRBJ2-7; the table's D call of TRBD2 was not tested on the DNA. TRBV21-1 has pseudogene status. CDR3 length: 16 residues.

The genes are TRBV2 and TRBJ2-4; D may be TRBD2 (6 bases). Germline V gene lookup returns CDR1 SNHLY and CDR2 FYNNEI. With 2 bases removed from V and 7 bases from J, the gap between germline ends came to 18 bases. This CDR3 has 16 residues. The CDR3 loop reads CASSEFFGTLGNIQYF. The DNA of the CDR3 is TGTGCCAGCAGTGAATTCTTTGGGACTCTTGGTAACATTCAGTACTTC.

This clonotype came up a few times. The CDR3 DNA is TGTGCCAGCAGCTTTCAGGGATCGGTGAACACTGAAGCTTTCTTT. Protein sequence: CASSFQGSVNTEAFF. The gene calls are TRBV7-2 and TRBJ1-1; D may be TRBD1 (5 bases). CDR3 length: 15 amino acids. CDR1 is SGHTA and CDR2 is FQGNSA in the germline V gene. V lost 3 bases and J lost 0, with 11 bases in between.

This clonotype showed up many times. The chain combines TRBV6-5 with TRBJ2-3; D is uncertain. Trimming stripped 5 bases from V and 5 bases from J, with 14 bases between. The CDR3 is made up of 14 amino acids. Germline V gene sequence: CDR1 MNHEY, CDR2 SVGAGI. The CDR3 coding sequence is TGTGCCAGCAGTCGGACGGGTCGTAAAGATACGCAGTATTTT. It codes for CASSRTGRKDTQYF.